These T cell receptor beta chains were read from a single sample in a study of OX40 agonist ivuxolimab in advanced cancers. The assay was immunoSEQ multiplex PCR, and TCRdb's table has in-frame clones only and misses some. The sample records about 86,000 clones, roughly 85% being singletons. Sequenced here: CD4+ or CD8+ T cells sorted from blood, sampled in a trial of the OX40 agonist ivuxolimab. The receptors come from an adult with an advanced solid tumor such as melanoma, head and neck, liver or kidney cancer. CDR3s include the opening cysteine and the closing phenylalanine or tryptophan. D genes are given only for firm matches. Where a row states a size, it is once, few, many or the class of an expanded clone; other rows omit it.

CDR3: CASSQSTGFGNQPQHF
DNA: TGCGCCAGCAGCCAATCGACAGGGTTTGGTAATCAGCCCCAGCATTTT
size: once
J: TRBJ1-5
length: 16
D: TRBD1
V: TRBV4-1

CDR3: CASSGPYTGELFF
DNA: TGTGCCAGCAGCGGACCATACACCGGGGAGCTGTTTTTT
size: NA
J: TRBJ2-2
length: 13
D: NA
V: TRBV2

CDR3: CASGGDNYGYTF
DNA: TGTGCCAGCGGAGGGGATAACTATGGCTACACCTTC
size: NA
J: TRBJ1-2
length: 12
D: NA
V: TRBV28

CDR3: CASIAGAFTDTQYF
DNA: TGTGCCAGCATCGCGGGAGCTTTCACAGATACGCAGTATTTT
size: NA
J: TRBJ2-3
length: 14
D: TRBD2
V: TRBV2

CDR3: CASSLFGTSRGDTQYF
DNA: TGCGCCAGCAGCCTTTTTGGGACGTCCCGGGGAGATACGCAGTATTTT
size: NA
J: TRBJ2-3
length: 16
D: NA
V: TRBV5-1

CDR3: CASTGTNSNQPQHF
DNA: TGTGCCAGCACCGGGACAAATAGCAATCAGCCCCAGCATTTT
size: NA
J: TRBJ1-5
length: 14
D: NA
V: TRBV6-1

CDR3: CAWSVLQAAGQFF
DNA: TGTGCCTGGAGTGTACTTCAGGCAGCAGGGCAGTTCTTC
size: NA
J: TRBJ2-1
length: 13
D: NA
V: TRBV30

CDR3: CSVVRSAYGYTF
DNA: TGCAGCGTTGTCCGTTCTGCCTATGGCTACACCTTC
size: NA
J: TRBJ1-2
length: 12
D: NA
V: TRBV29-1

CDR3: CASMRNPSNEQFF
DNA: TGTGCCAGCATGCGAAATCCTTCCAATGAGCAGTTCTTC
size: NA
J: TRBJ2-1
length: 13
D: NA
V: TRBV2

CDR3: CASSPPPGWGYGYTF
DNA: TGTGCCAGCAGCCCCCCCCCAGGGTGGGGCTATGGCTACACCTTC
size: NA
J: TRBJ1-2
length: 15
D: NA
V: TRBV11-2

CDR3: CASNKLAGGADTQYF
DNA: TGTGCCAGCAACAAACTAGCGGGGGGAGCAGATACGCAGTATTTT
size: once
J: TRBJ2-3
length: 15
D: TRBD2
V: TRBV9

CDR3: CASSPNSPGAGGPTGELFF
DNA: TGTGCCAGCAGCCCCAATAGCCCCGGCGCGGGGGGGCCGACCGGGGAGCTGTTTTTT
size: once
J: TRBJ2-2
length: 19
D: TRBD2
V: TRBV4-2

CDR3: CASSLEAGDWYF
DNA: TGTGCCAGCAGCTTAGAGGCAGGGGACTGGTACTTC
size: NA
J: TRBJ2-7
length: 12
D: NA
V: TRBV7-2

CDR3: CASKANSAYEQYF
DNA: TGTGCCAGCAAAGCCAACTCAGCCTACGAGCAGTACTTC
size: few
J: TRBJ2-7
length: 13
D: NA
V: TRBV6-5

CDR3: CASSPTGQIYEQYF
DNA: TGTGCCAGCAGCCCTACGGGACAGATTTACGAGCAGTACTTC
size: once
J: TRBJ2-7
length: 14
D: TRBD1
V: TRBV9

CDR3: CASSSSFRVQYF
DNA: TGTGCCAGCAGTTCGTCCTTCCGGGTCCAGTACTTC
size: once
J: TRBJ2-4
length: 12
D: NA
V: TRBV6-5

CDR3: CASSTQGGEQYF
DNA: TGTGCCAGCAGCACACAGGGTGGCGAGCAGTACTTC
size: many
J: TRBJ2-7
length: 12
D: NA
V: TRBV11-2

CDR3: CASSLDRNRPGGETQYF
DNA: TGTGCCAGCAGCTTAGATCGGAATCGGCCGGGTGGGGAGACCCAGTACTTC
size: NA
J: TRBJ2-5
length: 17
D: NA
V: TRBV11-2

CDR3: CASSYSAGGTKNIQYF
DNA: TGTGCCAGCAGTTACTCAGCTGGAGGGACCAAAAACATTCAGTACTTC
size: NA
J: TRBJ2-4
length: 16
D: NA
V: TRBV6-6

CDR3: CASSLLQGPSYEQYF
DNA: TGTGCCAGCAGTTTGTTACAGGGTCCGTCCTACGAGCAGTACTTC
size: NA
J: TRBJ2-7
length: 15
D: NA
V: TRBV7-2

CDR3: CASRTTRNTEAFF
DNA: TGTGCCAGCAGAACAACGAGGAACACTGAAGCTTTCTTT
size: NA
J: TRBJ1-1
length: 13
D: NA
V: TRBV6-1

CDR3: CASSQVRGNTEAFF
DNA: TGTGCCAGCAGCCAAGTAAGGGGAAACACTGAAGCTTTCTTT
size: once
J: TRBJ1-1
length: 14
D: NA
V: TRBV4-2

CDR3: CSVETGPGNTIYF
DNA: TGCAGCGTGGAGACAGGGCCCGGAAACACCATATATTTT
size: once
J: TRBJ1-3
length: 13
D: TRBD1
V: TRBV29-1

CDR3: CSVDTGGAVSEQYF
DNA: TGCAGCGTTGACACCGGGGGCGCAGTGAGCGAGCAGTACTTC
size: NA
J: TRBJ2-7
length: 14
D: NA
V: TRBV29-1

CDR3: CATSAPGTSEETQYF
DNA: TGTGCCACCAGCGCCCCCGGGACTAGCGAGGAGACCCAGTACTTC
size: NA
J: TRBJ2-5
length: 15
D: TRBD2
V: TRBV15

CDR3: CASSLPGSGIFDEQFF
DNA: TGTGCCAGCAGCCTCCCAGGCAGCGGGATATTCGATGAGCAGTTCTTC
size: NA
J: TRBJ2-1
length: 16
D: TRBD2
V: TRBV7-2

CDR3: CASHSGRTGDTGELFF
DNA: TGCGCCAGCCATTCTGGGCGGACAGGGGACACCGGGGAGCTGTTTTTT
size: NA
J: TRBJ2-2
length: 16
D: TRBD1
V: TRBV5-1

CDR3: CASSPPGSGETQYF
DNA: TGTGCCAGTAGTCCTCCAGGGTCGGGAGAGACCCAGTACTTC
size: NA
J: TRBJ2-5
length: 14
D: NA
V: TRBV19

CDR3: CASTRTSGSMSGELFF
DNA: TGCGCCAGCACCCGGACTAGCGGGAGTATGTCCGGGGAGCTGTTTTTT
size: NA
J: TRBJ2-2
length: 16
D: TRBD2
V: TRBV4-1

CDR3: CASRPQGGSGNTIYF
DNA: TGTGCCAGCAGACCGCAGGGTGGCTCTGGAAACACCATATATTTT
size: NA
J: TRBJ1-3
length: 15
D: NA
V: TRBV7-9

CDR3: CASSVGLARLETQYF
DNA: TGTGCCAGCAGCGTCGGACTAGCGCGTTTGGAGACCCAGTACTTC
size: NA
J: TRBJ2-5
length: 15
D: TRBD2
V: TRBV9